One sample yielded the 14 T cell receptor beta chains listed below, sequenced in a study of T cell responses to AZD1222 COVID-19 vaccine. This table comes from immunoSEQ multiplex PCR, and its TCRdb copy is limited to in-frame clones, with some not included. The sample records 72,000 or so clones, roughly 90% being singletons. The sequences come from peripheral blood, collected on day 0 of AZD1222 vaccination. These receptors were taken from an adult in good health.

The chain carries TRBV7-2 and TRBJ2-3; D is perhaps TRBD1 (5 bases). Germline CDR1 is SGHTA and CDR2 is FQGNSA. V lost 1 base, J lost 2 bases, and 13 bases lay in between. The CDR3 runs to 16 residues. As DNA, the CDR3 is TGTGCCAGCAGCTTAGACAGGCGTACTCACACAGATACGCAGTATTTT. Translation gives CASSLDRRTHTDTQYF.

This clone showed up just a few times. The V call is TRBV12-5, the J call TRBJ1-5; D remains unclear. V shed 0 bases and J shed 9 bases, with 15 bases lying between them. Germline values: CDR1 LGHNT, CDR2 FRNRAP. CDR3 length: 15 residues. The CDR3 DNA reads TGTGCTAGTGGTTTGGTATCGGGCCAGCTGGGGCCCCAGCATTTT. The encoded protein is CASGLVSGQLGPQHF.

V is TRBV5-4 and J is TRBJ1-3; D ambiguous. Germline V CDR1 and CDR2: SGHNT, YYREEE (reference sequence). The CDR3 runs to 13 residues. The V end was cut by 3 bases, the J end by 4 bases, with 8 bases between. The CDR3 spells CASSSFNGNTIYF. DNA for the CDR3: TGTGCCAGCAGCTCTTTCAACGGAAACACCATATATTTT.

V usage is TRBV10-2 and J usage is TRBJ1-1; TRBD1 might be the D (6 bases). The length of the CDR3 is 14 residues. The germline gives CDR1 WSHSY, CDR2 SAAADI. Trimming pared 3 bases from V and 5 bases from J, leaving 13 bases between. The CDR3 reads CASSEQGGDTEAFF. DNA for the CDR3: TGCGCCAGCAGTGAACAGGGCGGGGATACTGAAGCTTTCTTT.

The chain has TRBV10-3 and TRBJ1-1; D unresolved. The V end was cut by 6 bases, the J end by 1 base, with 9 bases between. Germline CDR1 is ENHRY and CDR2 is SYGVKD. The CDR3 contains 13 residues. The CDR3: CAISSGPNTEAFF. CDR3 nucleotide sequence: TGTGCCATCAGCTCCGGCCCGAACACTGAAGCTTTCTTT.

The chain recombines TRBV6-6 with TRBJ1-2; D is perhaps TRBD1 (6 bases). The germline CDR1 and CDR2 sequences are MNHNY and SVGAGI (reference sequence). Trimming removed 6 bases from V and 3 bases from J, with 14 bases in between. The CDR3 contains 14 residues. The CDR3 spells CASRYRVPHYGYTF. The CDR3 DNA sequence: TGTGCCAGCAGGTACAGGGTGCCTCACTATGGCTACACCTTC.

This clone was counted once. This chain joins TRBV7-9 and TRBJ2-3, with TRBD1 matching over 9 bases. V was pared by 6 bases and J by 0 bases, with 4 bases of the junction left unmatched. The CDR3 runs to 15 residues. Per the germline V gene, CDR1 is SEHNR and CDR2 is FQNEAQ (reference sequence). CDR3 DNA sequence: TGTGCCAGCAGTTTACAGGGGGCAAGCACAGATACGCAGTATTTT. Translated: CASSLQGASTDTQYF.

The V gene is TRBV29-1, the J gene TRBJ1-2; D is possibly TRBD1 (6 bases). The CDR3 is made up of 13 amino acids. Trimming left V 5 bases short and J 0 bases short, with 10 bases between. The germline CDR1 and CDR2 sequences are SQVTM and ANQGSEA. DNA for the CDR3: TGCAGCGTTCAAGGGGGACCTAACTATGGCTACACCTTC. The encoded protein is CSVQGGPNYGYTF.

The rearrangement joins TRBV6-1 to TRBJ2-3; TRBD1 matches at 11 bases. CDR1 is MNHNS and CDR2 is SASEGT in the germline V gene. The CDR3 is 18 amino acids. V shed 3 bases and J 3 bases; nucleotides not matched to a gene: 11. The DNA of the CDR3 is TGTGCCAGCAGTGACGACCCATTGGACAGGGGGCTGACAGATACGCAGTATTTT. Protein sequence: CASSDDPLDRGLTDTQYF.

This clone appeared a single time. The chain employs TRBV12-3 or TRBV12-4 and TRBJ1-1; D uncertain. The CDR3 sequence is 11 residues long. Trimming removed 6 bases at V and 10 bases at J, with 12 bases between. CDR3 sequence reads: CASSLGVRAFF. The CDR3 DNA follows: TGTGCCAGCAGCTTGGGAGTGCGAGCTTTCTTT.

This clone has only one observation. The chain joins TRBV2 to TRBJ2-2; 7 bases are shared with TRBD1. Germline CDR1 SNHLY, CDR2 FYNNEI. With V trimmed by 9 bases and J by 7 bases, 11 bases remained unmatched. The CDR3 has 14 residues. The CDR3: CASQTGKRGGELFF. CDR3 nucleotides: TGTGCCAGTCAGACAGGGAAGAGGGGCGGGGAGCTGTTTTTT. Full variable domain (remainder filled in from reference TRBV2 and TRBJ2-2): EPEVTQTPSHQVTQMGQEVILRCVPISNHLYFYWYRQILGQKVEFLVSFYNNEISEKSEIFDDQFSVERPDGSNFTLKIRSTKLEDSAMYFCASQTGKRGGELFFGEGSRLTVL.

This chain links TRBV4-2 with TRBJ1-2; D unresolved. Germline lookup yields CDR1 LGHNA and CDR2 YNFKEQ. The CDR3 has 16 residues. V shed 1 base and J shed 0 bases, with 12 bases lying between them. CDR3: CASSQGIDTSNYGYTF. The CDR3 coding sequence is TGTGCCAGCAGCCAAGGTATCGACACATCTAACTATGGCTACACCTTC.

The V and J genes are TRBV15 and TRBJ1-1; tentatively, D is TRBD1 (6 bases). This CDR3 contains 14 residues. Germline-derived CDR1 and CDR2 are LNHNV and YYDKDF (reference sequence). V was trimmed by 5 bases and J by 9 bases, leaving 19 bases between them. CDR3 coding DNA: TGTGCCACCAGCGGTTCGAAAGGCGGGGGCAAAGCTTTCTTT. Its translation is CATSGSKGGGKAFF.

The V call is TRBV4-3, the J call TRBJ2-5; no firm D call. In germline, CDR1 is LGHNA, CDR2 YSLEER. The V gene lost 0 bases and the J gene lost 7 bases, with 6 bases spanning the gap. This CDR3 region has 12 residues. CDR3 loop: CASSQDSGTQYF. CDR3 nucleotide sequence: TGCGCCAGCAGCCAAGATTCGGGGACCCAGTACTTC.